This TCR beta chain came from a study of OX40 agonist ivuxolimab in advanced cancers. The study in broad terms: The costimulatory receptor OX40 (CD134) was targeted by ivuxolimab, a fully human IgG2 agonistic monoclonal antibody. Intravenous ivuxolimab was administered to patients every 2 weeks at six dose levels: 0.01, 0.1, 0.3, 1.5, 3 and 10 mg/kg. Of the approximately 50 dose-escalation patients, hepatocellular carcinoma was present in around 19, melanoma in approximately 15, renal cell carcinoma in 9 and head and neck cancer in 9. The dose-escalation cohort was roughly 83% male with a mean age of about 60 years, ranging from 23 to 79. Prior anti-PD-1, anti-PD-L1 or anti-CTLA-4 therapy was permitted, and checkpoint inhibitors had been received by about 36% of dose-escalation patients. Partial responses were achieved by three dose-escalation patients, of whom one had hepatocellular carcinoma and two had cutaneous melanoma. The point of sequencing TCRbeta in the periphery was to test whether ivuxolimab changed TCR sequence diversity and drove clonal T-cell expansion. The paper describes the monotherapy dose-escalation part (N ≈ 51 patients) of the phase I trial of ivuxolimab. Results and caveats for the whole study, not just this receptor: In the 0.1-3.0 mg/kg groups, partial responders had among the lowest normalized peripheral clonal expansion, particularly in CD8+ T cells. The antigen specificity of the peripheral T cells that underwent clonal expansion was not determined. Clonal expansion of both CD4+ and CD8+ blood T cells was observed from baseline to week 6 at doses 0.1 to 3.0 mg/kg. Low levels of normalized T-cell clonal expansion were also seen in some patients who did not respond. After ivuxolimab, expanded clones were on average more numerous among CD8+ T cells than among CD4+ T cells.

The trial excluded patients who had a history of autoimmune disease or who were on systemic immunosuppression. Peripheral blood for TCR sequencing was collected from all dose cohorts at baseline, on cycle 4 day 1, and on cycle 7 day 1. The samples were taken from a phase I, first-in-human, multicenter, open-label dose-escalation trial of ivuxolimab. Adults with locally advanced or metastatic melanoma, renal cell, hepatocellular, or head and neck squamous cell carcinoma were enrolled in the trial. Before TCR sequencing, CD4+ T cells and CD8+ T cells from peripheral blood were sorted into separate populations. A word on this clone: No cognate antigen has been identified for it. No base quality information exists; no much larger clone differs at one position.

Genomic DNA was isolated from the sorted cells so that the TCRbeta CDR3 region could be sequenced. The immunoSEQ Assay was used for sequencing of TCRbeta CDR3 regions. TCRdb took over this immuneACCESS table, retaining in-frame rearrangements with V and J assigned. Such tables are incomplete; in checked studies, under half of the missing clones stem from an unresolved V gene, and the remainder is unexplained. This sample lists 35,000 or so clones; roughly 80% were detected once. The ten top clones hold about 19% of the sample. The germline V gene (reference sequence) specifies MNHEY as CDR1 and SMNVEV as CDR2. Trimming at the junction amounts to 5 bases on V and 3 bases on J, and the germline ends lie 11 bases apart. Including the terminal cysteine and phenylalanine, the CDR3 comprises 14 residues. The only DNA kept is the CDR3, 42 bases in frame from the first base.

The receptor was derived from an adult with an advanced solid tumor such as melanoma, head and neck, liver or kidney cancer. The rearrangement joined TRBV27 to TRBJ2-1, with no D gene named confidently. The material was CD4+ or CD8+ T cells sorted from blood, obtained in a trial of the OX40 agonist ivuxolimab. The CDR3 reads CASSPQVFYNEQFF. The nucleotide sequence is TGTGCCAGCAGTCCTCAGGTCTTCTACAATGAGCAGTTCTTC.